The 20 T cell receptor beta chains given below trace back to one sample, sequenced in a study of cytomegalovirus exposure and HLA in healthy donors (TCRdb year 2017). Receptors were amplified or captured by the immunoSEQ multiplex PCR assay. For the multiplex PCR, a mixture combining 60 forward primers for TCR Vbeta segments and 13 reverse primers for TCR Jbeta segments was used. TCRdb mirrors the immuneACCESS table, restricted to in-frame sequences. Some clones are absent from its copies; in checked studies, under half trace to an unresolved V gene, and the reason for the others is unknown. Across this sample there are some 120,000 clones, with roughly 74% seen only once. 5.8% of the sample comes from the top ten. Sequencing was done on a sample of PBMCs. Receptors originate from a woman in her 50s in good health and CMV-seropositive.

The chain uses TRBV6-5 and TRBJ2-3; 7 bases line up with TRBD2. CDR3 length equals 13 residues. V shed 7 bases and J 6 bases; nucleotides not matched to a gene: 7. Germline V CDR1 and CDR2: MNHEY, SVGAGI. The CDR3 region is CASKAGVTDTQYF. The CDR3 bases are TGTGCCAGCAAGGCGGGGGTCACGGATACGCAGTATTTT.

The chain carries TRBV6-6 and TRBJ1-1; D is ambiguous. Between the trimmed V and J ends, which lost 5 bases and 4 bases, there was a span of 14 bases. The CDR3 covers 14 residues. The germline V gene encodes CDR1 MNHNY and CDR2 SVGAGI (reference sequence). CDR3 in amino acids: CASSPKRVGTEAFF. The CDR3 nucleotides read TGTGCCAGCAGTCCGAAGAGGGTGGGCACTGAAGCTTTCTTT.

The chain is built from TRBV7-6 and TRBJ2-2; no definite D call. CDR1 is SGHVS and CDR2 is FNYEAQ in the germline V gene. The CDR3 consists of 15 residues. V shed 2 bases and J shed 0 bases, with 7 bases lying between them. The CDR3 coding sequence is TGTGCCAGCAGCTTAATCCGTTCGAACACCGGGGAGCTGTTTTTT. Its protein product is CASSLIRSNTGELFF.

The chain has TRBV18 and TRBJ1-2, with D perhaps TRBD1 (6 bases). The V end was cut by 4 bases, the J end by 5 bases, with 17 bases between. The germline CDR1 and CDR2 sequences are KGHSH and LQKENI. CDR3 length equals 15 residues. CDR3 residues: CASSRGVGQTYGYTF. CDR3 in DNA: TGTGCCAGCTCACGGGGCGTCGGACAGACTTATGGCTACACCTTC.

V and J are TRBV25-1 and TRBJ2-7; D is possibly TRBD1 (6 bases). V was trimmed by 5 bases and J by 3 bases, leaving 14 bases between them. From germline, CDR1 is MGHDK and CDR2 SYGVNS. The CDR3 sequence is 14 residues long. The CDR3 DNA reads TGTGCCAGCAGTATAGCCGGGACAAGCTACGAGCAGTACTTC. This translates into CASSIAGTSYEQYF.

This chain links TRBV5-6 with TRBJ2-7; 9 bases are shared with TRBD2. J lost 1 base, V lost 1 base, and 6 bases had no gene match. Germline loops: CDR1 SGHDT, CDR2 YYEEEE. CDR3 length: 16 amino acids. For the CDR3, the DNA is TGTGCCAGCAGCTTGTACGTAAGCGGGGGGTCCTACGAGCAGTACTTC. As protein: CASSLYVSGGSYEQYF.

The rearrangement uses TRBV7-2 and TRBJ2-3; D possibly corresponds to TRBD2 (7 bases). CDR1 SGHTA and CDR2 FQGNSA come from the germline V gene. Trimming stripped 4 bases from V and 3 bases from J, with 17 bases between. CDR3 size: 16 residues. The CDR3: CASSSWEGGPTDTQYF. The DNA for the CDR3 is TGTGCCAGCAGCTCTTGGGAGGGGGGGCCAACAGATACGCAGTATTTT.

The chain has TRBV19 and TRBJ2-5, with a tentative D call TRBD1 (6 bases). The CDR3 runs 15 residues. Trimming stripped 4 bases from V and 2 bases from J, with 14 bases between. The germline gives CDR1 LNHDA, CDR2 SQIVND (reference sequence). The CDR3 is CASSRQGTKQETQYF. The CDR3 DNA reads TGTGCCAGTAGTAGGCAGGGGACCAAGCAAGAGACCCAGTACTTC.

The chain recombines TRBV11-3 with TRBJ2-7; 11 positions agree with TRBD1. This CDR3 spans 14 amino acids. Germline CDR1 and CDR2: SGHNT and YENEEA. Germline trimming cut 5 bases from V and 6 bases from J; bases unmatched to any gene: 6. Here the CDR3 reads CASSPSGTGGEQYF. CDR3 nucleotide sequence: TGTGCCAGCAGCCCATCCGGGACAGGGGGCGAGCAGTACTTC.

The table lists this clone with a few counts. V usage is TRBV12-5 and J usage is TRBJ2-1; TRBD2 agrees at 12 bases. The ends lost 7 bases at V and 5 bases at J; junction bases unmatched: 3. CDR3 length: 14 residues. Germline V lookup: CDR1 LGHNT, CDR2 FRNRAP. CDR3 sequence reads: CASATSGGHNEQFF. Here the CDR3 DNA reads TGTGCTAGTGCAACTAGCGGGGGGCACAATGAGCAGTTCTTC.

This rearrangement joins TRBV7-8 to TRBJ2-7; the match to TRBD2 covers 7 bases. V lost 2 bases and J lost 5; bases outside the gene matches: 6. The CDR3 has 14 amino acids. Germline V lookup: CDR1 SGHVS, CDR2 FQNEAQ. DNA of the CDR3: TGTGCCAGCAGCTTATTGGTTCGGGGGGACGAGCAGTACTTC. Its translation: CASSLLVRGDEQYF.

The V gene is TRBV2, the J gene TRBJ2-4; 7 bases agree with TRBD2. From germline, CDR1 is SNHLY and CDR2 FYNNEI. The CDR3 is made up of 15 amino acids. Trimming took 2 bases from V and 1 from J; bases not matched to a gene: 2. The chain's CDR3 is CASSEYGGAKNIQYF. The CDR3 nucleotides read TGTGCCAGCAGTGAATACGGGGGGGCCAAAAACATTCAGTACTTC.

The V call is TRBV5-6, the J call TRBJ1-2; 9 bases are a match to TRBD1. Germline CDR1 is SGHDT and CDR2 is YYEEEE. V lost 4 bases, J lost 1 base, and 5 bases stayed unmatched. This CDR3 has 15 residues. CDR3 amino acids: CASSHRQGVNYGYTF. The DNA for the CDR3 is TGTGCCAGCAGCCACCGACAGGGGGTTAACTATGGCTACACCTTC.

The J gene is TRBJ1-1, the V gene TRBV5-1; tentative D call: TRBD1 (5 bases). The CDR3 length is 15 residues. Deletions cut 3 bases from V and 0 bases from J, with 12 bases between. Germline CDR1 reads SGHRS; CDR2 reads YFSETQ. CDR3 DNA: TGCGCCAGCAGCTCCGGAGGGACGGTGAACACTGAAGCTTTCTTT. Amino acids: CASSSGGTVNTEAFF.

This clone was seen a single time. V and J are TRBV5-3 and TRBJ2-4, with 8 nucleotides matching TRBD1. TRBV5-3 is an open reading frame whose function is uncertain. This CDR3 spans 18 amino acids. Germline trimming cut 1 base from V and 3 bases from J; bases unmatched to any gene: 12. For the CDR3, the DNA is TGTGCCAGAAGCTTGCCCCAGGGGGCCGTAATAGACAAAAACATTCAGTACTTC. Protein: CARSLPQGAVIDKNIQYF.

This rearrangement joins TRBV6-1 to TRBJ2-7, with a weak D call TRBD2 (6 bases). Trimming pared 6 bases from V and 6 bases from J, leaving 21 bases between. Germline CDR1 is MNHNS and CDR2 is SASEGT. This CDR3 region has 15 residues. CDR3 DNA sequence: TGTGCCAGCAGCAGGGAGGTGCCCGCCTCGGGCGAGCAGTACTTC. Translation: CASSREVPASGEQYF.

The chain is built from TRBV9 and TRBJ1-1; D is perhaps TRBD1 (6 bases). The CDR3 length is 17 residues. Trimming pared 3 bases from V and 1 base from J, leaving 19 bases between. Germline CDR1 reads SGDLS; CDR2 reads YYNGEE. The CDR3 loop reads CASSAPLGGGRNTEAFF. For the CDR3, the DNA is TGTGCCAGCAGCGCCCCCCTGGGTGGGGGCCGGAACACTGAAGCTTTCTTT.

The chain recombines TRBV6-5 with TRBJ2-7; 9 bases are shared with TRBD1. Germline CDR1 reads MNHEY; CDR2 reads SVGAGI. The CDR3 has 15 residues. Trimming cost V 5 bases and J 3 bases; bases outside gene matches: 8. The CDR3 sequence: CASSMDGQGLYEQYF. CDR3 nucleotides: TGTGCCAGCAGTATGGACGGACAGGGGCTCTACGAGCAGTACTTC.

This clone came up a few times. V and J are TRBV6-5 and TRBJ2-7; a possible D gene is TRBD2 (7 bases). This CDR3 is 14 amino acids long. The germline CDR1 and CDR2 sequences are MNHEY and SVGAGI. The ends were cut back, 2 bases at V and 6 bases at J, with 14 bases in the middle. The CDR3 coding sequence is TGTGCCAGCAGTTACGCTAGGGGGGGTGGCGAGCAGTACTTC. It specifies CASSYARGGGEQYF.

The gene calls are TRBV10-3 and TRBJ1-1, with TRBD1 matching 7 bases. CDR1 ENHRY and CDR2 SYGVKD come from the germline V gene. J gave up 1 base and V 6 bases, and 2 bases lay outside the gene matches. The CDR3 has 13 amino acids. The CDR3 sequence: CAIRPGGNTEAFF. Written as DNA, the CDR3 is TGTGCCATCAGGCCAGGGGGGAACACTGAAGCTTTCTTT.